Listed below are T cell receptor beta chains from one sample, sequenced in a study of T cell responses to AZD1222 COVID-19 vaccine. Clones were read by immunoSEQ multiplex PCR, and TCRdb kept only the in-frame ones, dropping some. This sample yields under 170,000 clones, of which about 92% are seen a single time; approximately 3.4% belongs to the top ten. This specimen was peripheral blood, taken 28 days after the second AZD1222 dose. All receptors come from an adult who received the AZD1222 COVID-19 vaccine. Each CDR3 is given with its conserved first and last residue. The D gene is left open where the match is weak. Not every row has a clone size; where given, it reads once, few, many or a size class.

v_call: TRBV12-3/TRBV12-4
clone_size: .
d_call: TRBD1
j_call: TRBJ1-1
cdr3_aa: CASSPRQGATAFF
cdr3_nt: TGTGCCAGCAGTCCCCGACAGGGGGCTACAGCTTTCTTT

v_call: TRBV4-1
clone_size: .
d_call: TRBD2
j_call: TRBJ2-1
cdr3_aa: CASSQPGLAGDQFF
cdr3_nt: TGCGCCAGCAGCCAACCGGGACTAGCGGGAGATCAGTTCTTC

v_call: TRBV30
clone_size: .
d_call: .
j_call: TRBJ1-2
cdr3_aa: CAWSRDWANYGYTF
cdr3_nt: TGTGCCTGGAGTAGGGACTGGGCGAACTATGGCTACACCTTC

v_call: TRBV11-2
clone_size: .
d_call: .
j_call: TRBJ1-4
cdr3_aa: CASSLAQFYEKLFF
cdr3_nt: TGTGCCAGCAGCTTAGCACAGTTCTATGAAAAACTGTTTTTT

v_call: TRBV5-5
clone_size: .
d_call: .
j_call: TRBJ2-7
cdr3_aa: CASSLRLWDYEQYF
cdr3_nt: TGTGCCAGCAGCTTAAGACTTTGGGACTACGAGCAGTACTTC

v_call: TRBV30
clone_size: .
d_call: TRBD1
j_call: TRBJ2-7
cdr3_aa: CAWTWTGGYYEQYF
cdr3_nt: TGTGCCTGGACCTGGACAGGGGGTTACTACGAGCAGTACTTC

v_call: TRBV27
clone_size: .
d_call: TRBD1
j_call: TRBJ2-2
cdr3_aa: CASSWARTGGSGELFF
cdr3_nt: TGTGCCAGCAGCTGGGCCCGGACAGGGGGCTCCGGGGAGCTGTTTTTT

v_call: TRBV14
clone_size: .
d_call: .
j_call: TRBJ1-2
cdr3_aa: CASSQAGAGYTF
cdr3_nt: TGTGCCAGCAGCCAAGCGGGGGCTGGCTACACCTTC

v_call: TRBV27
clone_size: .
d_call: TRBD2
j_call: TRBJ2-1
cdr3_aa: CASSLSRTSGNYNEQFF
cdr3_nt: TGTGCCAGCAGTTTATCGAGGACTAGCGGGAACTACAATGAGCAGTTCTTC

v_call: TRBV5-4
clone_size: .
d_call: TRBD1
j_call: TRBJ1-1
cdr3_aa: CASSFLGQANTEAFF
cdr3_nt: TGTGCCAGCAGCTTCCTGGGACAGGCCAACACTGAAGCTTTCTTT

v_call: TRBV7-2
clone_size: once
d_call: .
j_call: TRBJ1-5
cdr3_aa: CASSLNGGTSNQPQHF
cdr3_nt: TGTGCCAGCAGCTTGAACGGAGGGACAAGCAATCAGCCCCAGCATTTT

v_call: TRBV18
clone_size: .
d_call: .
j_call: TRBJ1-1
cdr3_aa: CASSPPSRMNTEAFF
cdr3_nt: TGTGCCAGCTCACCACCGAGTAGGATGAACACTGAAGCTTTCTTT

v_call: TRBV28
clone_size: .
d_call: .
j_call: TRBJ2-7
cdr3_aa: CASSLGGSLVYEQYF
cdr3_nt: TGTGCCAGCAGTCTAGGTGGGTCGTTAGTGTACGAGCAGTACTTC

v_call: TRBV7-2
clone_size: .
d_call: .
j_call: TRBJ2-7
cdr3_aa: CASSFDRYSYEQYF
cdr3_nt: TGTGCCAGCAGCTTCGACAGATACTCCTACGAGCAGTACTTC

v_call: TRBV10-2
clone_size: .
d_call: TRBD2
j_call: TRBJ2-1
cdr3_aa: CASSPLAGDPNNEQFF
cdr3_nt: TGCGCCAGCAGTCCGCTAGCGGGAGACCCTAACAATGAGCAGTTCTTC

v_call: TRBV7-9
clone_size: .
d_call: TRBD1
j_call: TRBJ2-7
cdr3_aa: CASTPPTRGRRPEPYEQYF
cdr3_nt: TGTGCCAGCACCCCCCCTACGAGGGGGCGAAGGCCCGAACCCTACGAGCAGTACTTC

v_call: TRBV5-1
clone_size: .
d_call: TRBD2
j_call: TRBJ2-3
cdr3_aa: CASSSREGADTQYF
cdr3_nt: TGCGCCAGCAGCTCTCGGGAGGGGGCAGATACGCAGTATTTT

v_call: TRBV11-2
clone_size: .
d_call: TRBD1
j_call: TRBJ2-4
cdr3_aa: CASSPDRGLAKNIQYF
cdr3_nt: TGTGCCAGCAGCCCCGACAGGGGCTTAGCCAAAAACATTCAGTACTTC

v_call: TRBV18
clone_size: once
d_call: .
j_call: TRBJ2-3
cdr3_aa: CASSPPSTDTQYF
cdr3_nt: TGTGCCAGCTCACCGCCGAGCACAGATACGCAGTATTTT

v_call: TRBV5-5
clone_size: once
d_call: .
j_call: TRBJ1-2
cdr3_aa: CASSLSGTGYTF
cdr3_nt: TGTGCCAGCAGCTTGTCGGGTACGGGCTACACCTTC

v_call: TRBV4-1
clone_size: .
d_call: .
j_call: TRBJ1-1
cdr3_aa: CASSQDPQRGAFF
cdr3_nt: TGCGCCAGCAGCCAAGACCCGCAGAGAGGAGCTTTCTTT

v_call: TRBV5-1
clone_size: .
d_call: TRBD1
j_call: TRBJ1-3
cdr3_aa: CASSPGTGWSGNTIYF
cdr3_nt: TGCGCCAGCAGCCCCGGGACAGGGTGGTCTGGAAACACCATATATTTT

v_call: TRBV28
clone_size: .
d_call: .
j_call: TRBJ1-5
cdr3_aa: CAIGTPGHYSNQPQHF
cdr3_nt: TGTGCCATCGGAACCCCGGGCCATTATAGCAATCAGCCCCAGCATTTT

v_call: TRBV15
clone_size: .
d_call: .
j_call: TRBJ2-7
cdr3_aa: CATSRGQLTYEQYF
cdr3_nt: TGTGCCACCAGCAGAGGACAGCTCACCTACGAGCAGTACTTC

v_call: TRBV7-9
clone_size: .
d_call: TRBD1
j_call: TRBJ1-6
cdr3_aa: CASSSGQGDNSPLHF
cdr3_nt: TGTGCCAGCAGCTCTGGACAGGGGGATAATTCACCCCTCCACTTT

v_call: TRBV15
clone_size: .
d_call: TRBD1
j_call: TRBJ2-7
cdr3_aa: CATSREQGRGEQYF
cdr3_nt: TGTGCCACCAGCAGAGAACAGGGGCGTGGAGAGCAGTACTTC

v_call: TRBV30
clone_size: .
d_call: TRBD1
j_call: TRBJ2-2
cdr3_aa: CACTGTGITGELFF
cdr3_nt: TGTGCCTGCACCGGGACAGGGATCACCGGGGAGCTGTTTTTT

v_call: TRBV6-5
clone_size: .
d_call: TRBD1
j_call: TRBJ1-1
cdr3_aa: CASSLLRGLGEAFF
cdr3_nt: TGTGCCAGCAGTCTTCTTAGGGGGCTTGGAGAAGCTTTCTTT

v_call: TRBV6-5
clone_size: few
d_call: TRBD1
j_call: TRBJ2-7
cdr3_aa: CASSSLGQGPSYEQYF
cdr3_nt: TGTGCCAGCAGTTCCCTTGGACAGGGGCCGTCCTACGAGCAGTACTTC

v_call: TRBV19
clone_size: once
d_call: .
j_call: TRBJ2-1
cdr3_aa: CASSPRDGRSHNEQFF
cdr3_nt: TGTGCCAGTAGTCCCCGGGACGGACGCTCCCACAATGAGCAGTTCTTC

v_call: TRBV7-9
clone_size: .
d_call: .
j_call: TRBJ1-5
cdr3_aa: CASSITGGYSNQPQHF
cdr3_nt: TGTGCCAGCAGCATCACTGGAGGTTATAGCAATCAGCCCCAGCATTTT

v_call: TRBV12-3/TRBV12-4
clone_size: .
d_call: .
j_call: TRBJ1-2
cdr3_aa: CASSLAGGYGYTF
cdr3_nt: TGTGCCAGCAGTTTAGCGGGAGGCTATGGCTACACCTTC

v_call: TRBV24-1
clone_size: .
d_call: TRBD2
j_call: TRBJ2-7
cdr3_aa: CATRLLGTSGRYEQYF
cdr3_nt: TGTGCCACCAGACTCCTAGGGACTAGCGGGAGATACGAGCAGTACTTC

v_call: TRBV19
clone_size: .
d_call: .
j_call: TRBJ1-1
cdr3_aa: CASSILEGGQTHAFF
cdr3_nt: TGTGCCAGTAGTATTCTGGAGGGAGGGCAAACCCATGCTTTCTTT

v_call: TRBV19
clone_size: .
d_call: TRBD2
j_call: TRBJ2-1
cdr3_aa: CASSNSPSGRVGRVYNEQFF
cdr3_nt: TGTGCCAGTAGTAACTCCCCGAGCGGGAGGGTAGGGAGGGTTTACAATGAGCAGTTCTTC

v_call: TRBV27
clone_size: once
d_call: TRBD2
j_call: TRBJ2-7
cdr3_aa: CASSLMFREGYEQYF
cdr3_nt: TGTGCCAGCAGTTTAATGTTCCGGGAGGGGTACGAGCAGTACTTC

v_call: TRBV7-3
clone_size: .
d_call: TRBD2
j_call: TRBJ2-1
cdr3_aa: CASSLQGTSARKPNEQFF
cdr3_nt: TGTGCCAGCAGCTTACAAGGGACTAGCGCGCGCAAACCCAATGAGCAGTTCTTC

v_call: TRBV12-3/TRBV12-4
clone_size: .
d_call: .
j_call: TRBJ2-3
cdr3_aa: CASSRGDTQYF
cdr3_nt: TGTGCCAGCAGTCGCGGGGATACGCAGTATTTT

v_call: TRBV28
clone_size: once
d_call: .
j_call: TRBJ1-2
cdr3_aa: CASRTETAGLYGYTF
cdr3_nt: TGTGCCAGCAGGACAGAAACAGCGGGCTTATATGGCTACACCTTC

v_call: TRBV7-9
clone_size: .
d_call: .
j_call: TRBJ2-1
cdr3_aa: CASSLVRESSYNEQFF
cdr3_nt: TGTGCCAGCAGCTTAGTTCGGGAGAGCTCCTACAATGAGCAGTTCTTC

v_call: TRBV25-1
clone_size: .
d_call: .
j_call: TRBJ1-2
cdr3_aa: CASSESGWGYTF
cdr3_nt: TGTGCCAGCAGTGAATCGGGGTGGGGCTACACCTTC

v_call: TRBV5-6
clone_size: .
d_call: .
j_call: TRBJ1-2
cdr3_aa: CASSLRLQVYGYTF
cdr3_nt: TGTGCCAGCAGCTTGCGGCTACAGGTCTATGGCTACACCTTC

v_call: TRBV19
clone_size: .
d_call: .
j_call: TRBJ2-5
cdr3_aa: CASSIGIQETQYF
cdr3_nt: TGTGCCAGTAGTATCGGCATCCAAGAGACCCAGTACTTC

v_call: TRBV7-3
clone_size: .
d_call: TRBD1
j_call: TRBJ1-6
cdr3_aa: CASSLWGTGGSPLHF
cdr3_nt: TGTGCCAGCAGCTTATGGGGGACAGGGGGCTCACCCCTCCACTTT

v_call: TRBV27
clone_size: .
d_call: TRBD1
j_call: TRBJ1-2
cdr3_aa: CASSSDRVGYGYTF
cdr3_nt: TGTGCCAGCAGTTCGGACAGGGTTGGCTATGGCTACACCTTC

v_call: TRBV27
clone_size: .
d_call: TRBD2
j_call: TRBJ2-3
cdr3_aa: CASSTSDSTDTQYF
cdr3_nt: TGTGCCAGCAGCACTAGCGATAGCACAGATACGCAGTATTTT

v_call: TRBV3-1/TRBV3-2
clone_size: .
d_call: .
j_call: TRBJ2-2
cdr3_aa: CASRTLGGPNTGELFF
cdr3_nt: TGTGCCAGCAGGACCCTAGGGGGGCCCAACACCGGGGAGCTGTTTTTT

v_call: TRBV18
clone_size: .
d_call: .
j_call: TRBJ1-1
cdr3_aa: CASSRGSREGGTEAFF
cdr3_nt: TGTGCCAGCTCACGCGGCTCACGGGAAGGTGGCACTGAAGCTTTCTTT

v_call: TRBV28
clone_size: .
d_call: TRBD1
j_call: TRBJ1-5
cdr3_aa: CASRTPGQGNQPQHF
cdr3_nt: TGTGCCAGCAGGACCCCGGGACAGGGAAATCAGCCCCAGCATTTT

v_call: TRBV5-5
clone_size: .
d_call: .
j_call: TRBJ1-4
cdr3_aa: CASSLGGGPYEKLFF
cdr3_nt: TGTGCCAGCAGCTTGGGGGGAGGCCCATATGAAAAACTGTTTTTT

v_call: TRBV29-1
clone_size: few
d_call: TRBD2
j_call: TRBJ2-7
cdr3_aa: CSVYSTSGDAYEQYF
cdr3_nt: TGCAGCGTTTATTCGACTAGCGGGGATGCCTACGAGCAGTACTTC